This passage covers 25 T cell receptor beta chains from one sample sequenced in a study of cytomegalovirus exposure and HLA in healthy donors. The PCR contained 60 Vbeta and 13 Jbeta primers. The data were produced by immunoSEQ multiplex PCR, yet TCRdb's version contains in-frame clones alone and is incomplete. The top ten hold around 1.3% of the sample, which has 100,000 or so clones, 75% seen once. The sample taken for sequencing was PBMCs. These receptors were collected from a middle-aged man in good health and CMV-seronegative.

The rearrangement links TRBV15 to TRBJ2-5; 7 nucleotides match TRBD1. The J call may be wrong; the DNA end is better matched by TRBJ2-7. Germline V gives CDR1 LNHNV, CDR2 YYDKDF (reference sequence). CDR3 length: 13 residues. The CDR3 coding sequence is TGTGCCACCAGCAGCTTGACAGGGAACGAGCAGTACTTC. This sequence encodes CATSSLTGNEQYF.

The gene calls are TRBV19 and TRBJ1-1, with TRBD1 matching over 8 bases. The CDR3 is 14 residues long. With 3 bases clipped from V and 2 bases from J, the junction kept 2 bases outside the gene matches. Germline CDR1 and CDR2: LNHDA and SQIVND (reference sequence). The CDR3 reads CASSIQGANTEAFF. CDR3 sequence (DNA): TGTGCCAGTAGTATTCAGGGGGCTAACACTGAAGCTTTCTTT. Full variable domain (outside the CDR3, taken from reference TRBV19 and TRBJ1-1): DGGITQSPKYLFRKEGQNVTLSCEQNLNHDAMYWYRQDPGQGLRLIYYSQIVNDFQKGDIAEGYSVSREKKESFPLTVTSAQKNPTAFYLCASSIQGANTEAFFGQGTRLTVV.

The J gene is TRBJ1-5, the V gene TRBV21-1; the D segment call TRBD1 is taken from the table without a DNA check. TRBV21-1 is a listed pseudogene. The CDR3 consists of 16 residues. Here the CDR3 reads CASSNEGQGVDQPQHF. As DNA, the CDR3 is TGTGCCAGCAGCAATGAGGGACAGGGGGTTGATCAGCCCCAGCATTTT.

The chain joins TRBV27 to TRBJ1-5, with D unresolved. This CDR3 spans 12 amino acids. Germline CDR1 MNHEY, CDR2 SMNVEV (reference sequence). Trimming stripped 5 bases from V and 4 bases from J, with 6 bases between. As DNA, the CDR3 is TGTGCCAGCAGTACTATAAATCAGCCCCAGCATTTT. This sequence encodes CASSTINQPQHF.

The V call is TRBV27, the J call TRBJ2-2, with 10 positions matching TRBD2. Germline CDR1 is MNHEY and CDR2 is SMNVEV (reference sequence). V shed 2 bases and J 5 bases; nucleotides not matched to a gene: 2. The CDR3 contains 15 residues. The CDR3 DNA sequence: TGTGCCAGCAGTTTACTAGCGGGGGTTACCGGGGAGCTGTTTTTT. Its translation is CASSLLAGVTGELFF.

The chain uses TRBV27 and TRBJ1-2; D is possibly TRBD1 (6 bases). Trimming cost V 5 bases and J 6 bases, with 25 bases left between them. Germline V gene data show CDR1 as MNHEY and CDR2 as SMNVEV (reference sequence). CDR3 length: 17 amino acids. DNA of the CDR3: TGTGCCAGCAGTCTCTCGGGTCTTGCCAGGGGAGTCCATGGCTACACCTTC. The encoded protein is CASSLSGLARGVHGYTF.

The chain links TRBV19 to TRBJ1-2; D perhaps matches TRBD1 (5 bases). Germline CDR1 and CDR2: LNHDA and SQIVND (reference sequence). This CDR3 region has 13 residues. The V gene lost 3 bases and the J gene lost 5 bases, with 10 bases spanning the gap. This CDR3 is CASSMGQGYGYTF. CDR3 nucleotide sequence: TGTGCCAGTAGTATGGGGCAGGGATATGGCTACACCTTC.

This clone appeared a few times. CDR3 loop: CASSYDREVNAPKAFF. CDR3 DNA sequence: TGTGCCAGCAGCTATGACAGGGAGGTAAATGCCCCGAAAGCTTTCTTT. The chain combines TRBV7-2 with TRBJ1-1; 7 bases line up with TRBD1. Germline-derived CDR1 and CDR2 are SGHTA and FQGNSA. This CDR3 region has 16 residues. Losses at the gene ends were 4 bases for V and 9 bases for J; bases not matched to a gene: 17. The whole variable domain, remainder taken from reference TRBV7-2 and TRBJ1-1, is GAGVSQSPSNKVTEKGKDVELRCDPISGHTALYWYRQSLGQGLEFLIYFQGNSAPDKSGLPSDRFSAERTGGSVSTLTIQRTQQEDSAVYLCASSYDREVNAPKAFFGQGTRLTVV.

CDR3 amino acids: CASSSFGGTYEQYF. Here the CDR3 DNA reads TGTGCCAGTAGTTCTTTCGGGGGGACCTACGAGCAGTACTTC. The gene calls are TRBV19 and TRBJ2-7; TRBD2 agrees at 7 bases. The CDR3 runs to 14 residues. J lost 2 bases, V lost 5 bases, and 6 bases had no gene match. In germline, CDR1 is LNHDA, CDR2 SQIVND (reference sequence).

Only one count was recorded for this clone. The chain joins TRBV2 to TRBJ1-5; 10 bases align to TRBD1. V was pared by 6 bases and J by 1 base, with 3 bases of the junction left unmatched. Germline CDR1 is SNHLY and CDR2 is FYNNEI. The length of the CDR3 is 15 residues. Here the CDR3 reads CASSRQGASNQPQHF. The CDR3 DNA reads TGTGCCAGCAGCCGACAGGGGGCGAGCAATCAGCCCCAGCATTTT.

The chain links TRBV28 to TRBJ2-1, with D possibly being TRBD1 (6 bases). The CDR3 has 14 residues. The V end lost 4 bases, the J end lost 1 base, and 8 bases lay between the germline ends. Per the germline V gene, CDR1 is MDHEN and CDR2 is SYDVKM. The CDR3 DNA is TGTGCCAGCAGTTCCAGGGGTTCCTACAATGAGCAGTTCTTC. Its protein is CASSSRGSYNEQFF.

In its sample, this clone was seen a few times. Distinct nucleotide sequences in the sample also encode this CDR3. V gene TRBV6-5 combines with J gene TRBJ2-7, with D possibly TRBD2 on 6 matching bases. CDR1 and CDR2 (germline): MNHEY, SVGAGI. With 6 bases removed from V and 4 bases from J, the gap between germline ends came to 10 bases. The CDR3 extends over 12 amino acids. In DNA form, the CDR3 reads TGTGCCAGCAGCTCCGGGGGTTACGAGCAGTACTTC. Translating gives CASSSGGYEQYF.

The table lists this clone with a count of one. The rearrangement joins TRBV15 to TRBJ2-7; 9 positions match TRBD2. The germline CDR1 and CDR2 sequences are LNHNV and YYDKDF (reference sequence). The CDR3 has 20 amino acids. V was pared by 4 bases and J by 1 base, with 20 bases of the junction left unmatched. CDR3 coding DNA: TGTGCCACCAGCAACAGCCGAACCGGGACTAGCCCAATCGGATCCTACGAGCAGTACTTC. Its translation is CATSNSRTGTSPIGSYEQYF.

The V gene is TRBV6-4, the J gene TRBJ2-1, with D possibly matching TRBD2 (5 bases). The CDR3 runs to 15 residues. CDR1 and CDR2 (germline): MRHNA, SNTAGT. The V gene lost 3 bases and the J gene lost 4 bases, with 13 bases spanning the gap. The CDR3: CASSEGSVDYNEQFF. CDR3 DNA sequence: TGTGCCAGCAGTGAAGGGAGTGTGGATTACAATGAGCAGTTCTTC.

The CDR3 here is CAISSPTGGASNQPQHF. DNA of the CDR3: TGTGCCATCAGCTCGCCGACAGGGGGGGCAAGCAATCAGCCCCAGCATTTT. The chain has TRBV10-3 and TRBJ1-5, with TRBD1 matching over 9 bases. Germline CDR1 and CDR2: ENHRY and SYGVKD. The CDR3 loop spans 17 amino acids. V gave up 6 bases and J gave up 1 base; unmatched junction bases: 10.

The chain employs TRBV27 and TRBJ1-1, with TRBD1 matching 7 bases. From germline, CDR1 is MNHEY and CDR2 SMNVEV (reference sequence). Losses at the gene ends were 5 bases for V and 4 bases for J; bases not matched to a gene: 4. The CDR3 has 13 residues. The CDR3 DNA follows: TGTGCCAGCAGTATGACAGGGCGCACTGAAGCTTTCTTT. Amino acid sequence: CASSMTGRTEAFF.

The chain couples TRBV5-5 to TRBJ1-6; D gene unclear. CDR3 length equals 15 residues. Trimming took off 1 base at V and 2 bases at J, with 7 bases between the two ends. The germline V gene has CDR1 SGHKS and CDR2 YYEKEE (reference sequence). The DNA for the CDR3 is TGTGCCAGCAGCTTGACACGGGCCTATAATTCACCCCTCCACTTT. Translated, it gives CASSLTRAYNSPLHF.

The genes are TRBV10-1 and TRBJ1-1; D gene uncertain. Trimming took 5 bases from V and 4 from J, leaving 14 bases between them. The length of the CDR3 is 14 residues. Per germline, CDR1 WNHNN and CDR2 SYGVQD (reference sequence). CDR3 bases: TGCGCCAGCAGTAGGAACGAGGGAGGCACTGAAGCTTTCTTT. Protein sequence: CASSRNEGGTEAFF.

CDR3 nucleotides: TGTGCCAGCAGCTTGTGGGGCTTACTAGCGGGTCGGGATACGCAGTATTTT. Its translation: CASSLWGLLAGRDTQYF. The V gene is TRBV5-6, the J gene TRBJ2-3; 9 bases are a match to TRBD2. CDR3 length equals 17 residues. The V segment lost 1 base and the J segment 6 bases; nucleotides outside the gene matches: 12. The germline V gene has CDR1 SGHDT and CDR2 YYEEEE.

The rearrangement joins TRBV6-5 to TRBJ2-7; perhaps TRBD1 as D (6 bases). Germline values: CDR1 MNHEY, CDR2 SVGAGI. V was cut by 5 bases and J by 3 bases, with 11 bases left in between. The CDR3 covers 13 residues. CDR3 residues: CASSTRTDYEQYF. CDR3 sequence (DNA): TGTGCCAGCAGTACCAGGACAGACTACGAGCAGTACTTC.

The chain employs TRBV7-2 and TRBJ1-5, with a tentative D call TRBD1 (5 bases). V was pared by 2 bases and J by 7 bases, with 15 bases between. The CDR3 is made up of 15 amino acids. Per germline, CDR1 SGHTA and CDR2 FQGNSA. The CDR3, as DNA: TGTGCCAGCAGCTTAAGTGGCGGGACTTGGCAGCCCCAGCATTTT. This codes for CASSLSGGTWQPQHF.

The chain combines TRBV29-1 with TRBJ1-1, with TRBD1 matching 7 bases. CDR1 is SQVTM and CDR2 is ANQGSEA in the germline V gene. V lost 4 bases, J lost 4 bases, and 3 bases stayed unmatched. The CDR3 is made up of 12 amino acids. CDR3 bases: TGCAGCGTTGCGCCAGGGGGCACTGAAGCTTTCTTT. Translated: CSVAPGGTEAFF.

The V gene is TRBV19, the J gene TRBJ1-5; 11 bases fit TRBD1. Unmatched junction bases numbered 8, after V lost 1 base and J lost 6 bases. This CDR3 comprises 17 residues. CDR1 is LNHDA, CDR2 SQIVND, per germline (reference sequence). CDR3 region: CASSIAPRTGGSQPQHF. CDR3 in DNA: TGTGCCAGTAGTATAGCCCCTCGGACAGGGGGCAGTCAGCCCCAGCATTTT. The whole variable domain, filled in from reference TRBV19 and TRBJ1-5, reads DGGITQSPKYLFRKEGQNVTLSCEQNLNHDAMYWYRQDPGQGLRLIYYSQIVNDFQKGDIAEGYSVSREKKESFPLTVTSAQKNPTAFYLCASSIAPRTGGSQPQHFGDGTRLSIL.

J is TRBJ2-3 and V is TRBV11-2; D call uncertain. This CDR3 is 13 amino acids long. V lost 5 bases to trimming and J lost 2 bases, with 8 bases between them. The V gene's germline CDR1 is SGHAT and CDR2 FQNNGV. CDR3 in DNA: TGTGCCAGCAGCCCCCGTTTCACAGATACGCAGTATTTT. Its protein is CASSPRFTDTQYF.

V is TRBV6-5 and J is TRBJ2-3, with TRBD1 identical over 9 bases. J was trimmed by 4 bases and V by 6 bases; bases with no gene match: 11. The CDR3 covers 16 residues. Germline loops: CDR1 MNHEY, CDR2 SVGAGI. The CDR3 sequence is CASRYRDRAFADTQYF. In DNA form, the CDR3 reads TGTGCCAGCAGATACCGGGACAGGGCGTTCGCAGATACGCAGTATTTT.